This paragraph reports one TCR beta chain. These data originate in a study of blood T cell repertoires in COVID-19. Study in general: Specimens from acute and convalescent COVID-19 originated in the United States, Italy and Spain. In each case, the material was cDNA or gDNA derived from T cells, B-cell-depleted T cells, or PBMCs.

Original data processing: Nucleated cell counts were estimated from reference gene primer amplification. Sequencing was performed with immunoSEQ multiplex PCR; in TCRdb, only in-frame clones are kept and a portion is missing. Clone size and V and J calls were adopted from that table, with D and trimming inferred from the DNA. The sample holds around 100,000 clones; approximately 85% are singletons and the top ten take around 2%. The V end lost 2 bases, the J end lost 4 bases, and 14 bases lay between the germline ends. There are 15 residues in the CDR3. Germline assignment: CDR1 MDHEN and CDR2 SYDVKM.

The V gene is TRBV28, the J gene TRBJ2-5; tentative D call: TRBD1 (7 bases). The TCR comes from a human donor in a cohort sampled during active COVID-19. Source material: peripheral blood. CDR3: CASSLTQGGGETQYF. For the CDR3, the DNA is TGTGCCAGCAGTTTAACTCAGGGGGGAGGAGAGACCCAGTACTTC.